This T cell receptor (beta chain) comes out of a study of identical twins. Regarding the study as a whole: Where beta out-of-frame sequences were concerned, excess twin sharing was weaker. Out-of-frame alpha sequences common to twins were enriched for low generation probability.

V lost 6 bases, J lost 4 bases, and 6 bases stayed unmatched. CDR3 length: 14 residues. Germline V CDR1 and CDR2: DFQATT, SNEGSKA (reference sequence). TCRdb passed the 5' RACE reads through MiXCR, listing each CDR3 protein once. The repertoire has roughly 750,000 distinct CDR3 sequences, 20% to 25% of them found once; the top ten carry roughly 4%. Only a few counts were recorded for this clonotype. Its matching antigen is unknown. A further study also used this sample, focusing on T cells expressing NK-cell markers. That source adds: Sequencing of TCR beta repertoires drew on sorted CD3+CD56+NKG2C+, CD3+CD56+NKG2C- and CD3+CD56-NKG2C+ T cells. Each of over 5 donors carried dominant NKG2C+ clonotypes accounting for about 1.0-8% of CD8+ T cells.

Specimen: PBMCs. This receptor was identified in a woman between 18 and 29 years old in good health. This sequence joins TRBV20-1 and TRBJ2-1, with 10 bases fitting TRBD2. CDR3 sequence reads: CSAKSGRAYNEQFF. The CDR3, as DNA: TGCAGTGCCAAAAGCGGGAGGGCATACAATGAGCAGTTCTTC.